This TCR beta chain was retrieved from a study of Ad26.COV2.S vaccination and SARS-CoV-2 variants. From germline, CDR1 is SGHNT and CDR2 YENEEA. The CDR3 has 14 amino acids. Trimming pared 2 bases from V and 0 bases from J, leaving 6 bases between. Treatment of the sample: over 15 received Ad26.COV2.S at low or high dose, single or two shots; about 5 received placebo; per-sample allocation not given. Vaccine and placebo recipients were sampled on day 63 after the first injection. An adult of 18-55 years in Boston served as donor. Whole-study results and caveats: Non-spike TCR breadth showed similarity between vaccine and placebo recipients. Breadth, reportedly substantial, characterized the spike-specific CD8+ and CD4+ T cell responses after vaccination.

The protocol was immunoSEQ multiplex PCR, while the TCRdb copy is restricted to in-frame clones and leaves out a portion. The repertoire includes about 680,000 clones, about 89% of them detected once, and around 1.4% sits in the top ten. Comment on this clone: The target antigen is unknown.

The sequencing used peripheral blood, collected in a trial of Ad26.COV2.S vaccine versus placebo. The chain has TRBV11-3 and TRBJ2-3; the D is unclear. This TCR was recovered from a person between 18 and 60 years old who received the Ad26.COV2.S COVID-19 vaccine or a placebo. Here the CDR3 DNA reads TGTGCCAGCAGCTTAACTACTAGCACAGATACGCAGTATTTT. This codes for CASSLTTSTDTQYF.